This T cell receptor beta chain was documented in a study of regulatory T cells in long-lasting Graves disease. Study outcomes and limitations: Analyses excluded thyroid tissue, covering peripheral blood alone. Gene preferences differed: TRBV28, TRBJ1-2, TRBJ2-5 in persistent cases.

In building TCR beta libraries, iRepertoire HTBI primers were used together with Arm-PCR of CDR3 regions. TCRdb reanalysed the multiplex PCR reads using MiXCR and keeps one entry per CDR3 protein. The sample has 350,000 to 500,000 distinct CDR3 sequences, 12% to 15% seen once. Trimming left V 3 bases short and J 4 bases short, with 19 bases between. The CDR3 is 16 residues long. CDR1 is SGHRS, CDR2 YFSETQ, per germline. The time point here: newly diagnosed GD, antithyroid drugs for less than 3 months. Researchers made the TCR library from RNA that was extracted from PBMCs. Graves' disease diagnoses followed American Thyroid Association guidelines. Regarding this clonotype: Its antigen is still unknown.

The same data also went into a second study, on T cells in Graves' hyperthyroidism and ophthalmopathy.

The sequencing here drew on peripheral blood mononuclear cells (PBMCs), taken at new diagnosis, from a patient treated with antithyroid drugs. This clonotype was sampled from a woman between 45 and 60 years old with Graves disease. The V call is TRBV5-1, the J call TRBJ2-5; perhaps TRBD1 as D (6 bases). The CDR3 is CASSSPGVRGIETQYF. In DNA, the CDR3 is TGCGCCAGCAGCTCTCCAGGGGTTAGGGGGATAGAGACCCAGTACTTC.